This T cell receptor beta chain came from a study of T cells after yellow fever vaccination. TCRdb fed the 5' RACE reads into MiXCR, producing one record per CDR3 protein. The sample lists a few hundred thousand distinct CDR3 sequences; about 8.3% were seen once. V lost 4 bases to trimming and J lost 8 bases, with 12 bases between them. CDR3 length: 12 amino acids. The germline CDR1 and CDR2 sequences are SGHRS and YFSETQ. The sequence was obtained from a young man who received the YFV17D yellow fever vaccine. Specimen: PBMCs, collected roughly 47 days after the first yellow fever vaccination. This chain joins TRBV5-1 and TRBJ1-1, with D possibly matching TRBD1 (5 bases). CDR3 bases: TGCGCCAGCAGCATTACCGGGACCGAAGCTTTCTTT. Translated: CASSITGTEAFF.